This TCR beta chain was identified in a study of blood T cell repertoires in COVID-19. TCRdb's table, derived via immunoSEQ multiplex PCR, lists solely in-frame clones and lacks some. The sample holds around 68,000 clones, roughly nine tenths seen once. Germline assignment: CDR1 SGHTS and CDR2 YDEGEE. Trimming took 5 bases from V and 6 from J, leaving 12 bases between them. The CDR3 is 13 residues long. This sequence originates from a man aged 45-60 years with active COVID-19. Source material: peripheral blood. The rearrangement uses TRBV5-8 and TRBJ1-5; D is possibly TRBD1 (6 bases). CDR3 residues: CASSQGLGQPQHF. The CDR3, as DNA: TGTGCCAGCAGTCAGGGGCTTGGTCAGCCCCAGCATTTT.